This T cell receptor beta chain was recovered during a study of control samples from healthy donors and cancer patients. With 2 bases removed from V and 0 bases from J, the gap between germline ends came to 9 bases. Germline-derived CDR1 and CDR2 are SGHRS and YFSETQ. The CDR3 spans 14 residues. Libraries were prepared by immunoSEQ multiplex PCR; TCRdb keeps only in-frame clonotypes and omits some of them. The profile shows 20,000 to 25,000 clones, 65% to 90% of them singletons. The chain combines TRBV5-1 with TRBJ2-7; unclear D gene. The sequence was obtained from a man aged 60 to 75 with head and neck cancer. The sequenced sample consisted of PBMCs. CDR3 in amino acids: CASSLDPSSYEQYF. CDR3 DNA sequence: TGCGCCAGCAGCTTAGATCCAAGCTCCTACGAGCAGTACTTC.